This note documents a single TCR beta chain sequence. Germline values: CDR1 MNHEY, CDR2 SVGAGI. The CDR3 is made up of 13 amino acids. V was pared by 6 bases and J by 7 bases, with 6 bases of the junction left unmatched. RNA, once extracted, was reverse transcribed into cDNA for use as the sequencing template. TCRdb keeps only in-frame clones here, not all; method: immunoSEQ multiplex PCR. The table lists 150,000 to 200,000 clones, roughly 63% of them singletons. The data were obtained in a study of CD8+ T cells in alopecia areata. Treatment described: oral pan-JAK inhibitor, 5-10 mg twice daily. The starting material was CD4+ T cells sorted from blood, obtained between weeks 55 and 65, from a patient treated with tofacitinib. This receptor was identified in a human donor with alopecia areata. The chain recombines TRBV6-5 with TRBJ2-7; the match to TRBD1 covers 10 bases. The DNA for the CDR3 is TGTGCCAGCAGGGGACAGGGGCTGAGGGAGCAGTACTTC. It translates to CASRGQGLREQYF.